This is a list of T cell receptor beta chains from one sample in a study of memory CD4+ T cells and cytomegalovirus serostatus. Produced via immunoSEQ multiplex PCR; TCRdb's table is partial and in-frame only. The data show approximately 49,000 clones, over 70% seen once. Specimen: memory CD4+ T cells from blood. The receptors derive from an adult in good health and CMV-seronegative. CDR3s include the opening cysteine and the closing phenylalanine or tryptophan. Fields, in order: J gene, D gene, V gene, clone size, CDR3 protein. D genes are given only for firm matches. Expanded clones are given a class, and other clones once, few, many or no size at all.

j_call: TRBJ2-7
d_call: -
v_call: TRBV2
clone_size: -
cdr3_aa: CASSEAEVKQYF

j_call: TRBJ2-1
d_call: -
v_call: TRBV29-1
clone_size: once
cdr3_aa: CSVGADTQFF

j_call: TRBJ2-3
d_call: TRBD1
v_call: TRBV27
clone_size: few
cdr3_aa: CASSPGQAQRTDTQYF

j_call: TRBJ2-3
d_call: TRBD2
v_call: TRBV7-3
clone_size: -
cdr3_aa: CASSPGTSADTQYF

j_call: TRBJ2-2
d_call: -
v_call: TRBV2
clone_size: -
cdr3_aa: CASSGGPRGGELFF

j_call: TRBJ1-6
d_call: TRBD1
v_call: TRBV5-6
clone_size: once
cdr3_aa: CASSLFGTGLNNSPLHF

j_call: TRBJ2-7
d_call: TRBD1
v_call: TRBV19
clone_size: -
cdr3_aa: CASSMTGTYEQYF

j_call: TRBJ1-2
d_call: -
v_call: TRBV7-9
clone_size: -
cdr3_aa: CASSLVRGRVDYGYTF

j_call: TRBJ1-1
d_call: -
v_call: TRBV10-3
clone_size: -
cdr3_aa: CATQGTFMNTEAFF

j_call: TRBJ1-6
d_call: -
v_call: TRBV15
clone_size: -
cdr3_aa: CATSREQDRIYNSPLHF

j_call: TRBJ1-2
d_call: -
v_call: TRBV5-4
clone_size: -
cdr3_aa: CASSATGPYGYTF

j_call: TRBJ2-1
d_call: -
v_call: TRBV4-1
clone_size: -
cdr3_aa: CASSHPSLVYNEQFF

j_call: TRBJ2-7
d_call: -
v_call: TRBV11-3
clone_size: -
cdr3_aa: CAQRGVYEQYF

j_call: TRBJ2-3
d_call: -
v_call: TRBV2
clone_size: -
cdr3_aa: CASKGSPRGTQYF

j_call: TRBJ2-2
d_call: -
v_call: TRBV7-3
clone_size: few
cdr3_aa: CASSLDRSGELFF

j_call: TRBJ2-1
d_call: TRBD2
v_call: TRBV25-1
clone_size: -
cdr3_aa: CASELRTSGGREQFF

j_call: TRBJ1-1
d_call: -
v_call: TRBV18
clone_size: few
cdr3_aa: CASSPAGESAEAFF

j_call: TRBJ2-5
d_call: -
v_call: TRBV29-1
clone_size: -
cdr3_aa: CSAGGALLEETQYF

j_call: TRBJ2-1
d_call: TRBD2
v_call: TRBV4-1
clone_size: -
cdr3_aa: CASSQKPVGTSGGPHVF

j_call: TRBJ1-4
d_call: -
v_call: TRBV5-5
clone_size: -
cdr3_aa: CASSLGKVTNEKLFF

j_call: TRBJ2-6
d_call: -
v_call: TRBV15
clone_size: -
cdr3_aa: CATSSSAGANVLTF

j_call: TRBJ2-5
d_call: -
v_call: TRBV7-8
clone_size: -
cdr3_aa: CASSLNVGDETQYF

j_call: TRBJ1-4
d_call: -
v_call: TRBV4-3
clone_size: -
cdr3_aa: CASSQERSTGKLFF

j_call: TRBJ1-1
d_call: -
v_call: TRBV7-6
clone_size: -
cdr3_aa: CASSLALMAGGGTEAFF

j_call: TRBJ2-2
d_call: -
v_call: TRBV18
clone_size: -
cdr3_aa: CASSPTAGSNTGELFF

j_call: TRBJ1-2
d_call: TRBD1
v_call: TRBV7-8
clone_size: -
cdr3_aa: CASSDRQGLVYGYTF

j_call: TRBJ2-5
d_call: -
v_call: TRBV4-1
clone_size: -
cdr3_aa: CASSQDRTPQETQYF

j_call: TRBJ2-2
d_call: TRBD1
v_call: TRBV6-1
clone_size: -
cdr3_aa: CASMRQGAGTGELFF

j_call: TRBJ2-2
d_call: TRBD2
v_call: TRBV7-6
clone_size: -
cdr3_aa: CASSPERGGTGELFF

j_call: TRBJ1-5
d_call: -
v_call: TRBV6-1
clone_size: -
cdr3_aa: CASRASGLSNQPQHF

j_call: TRBJ1-6
d_call: -
v_call: TRBV29-1
clone_size: -
cdr3_aa: CSVAGVGNSPLHF

j_call: TRBJ1-4
d_call: -
v_call: TRBV20-1
clone_size: -
cdr3_aa: CSAEKDEKLFF

j_call: TRBJ1-2
d_call: -
v_call: TRBV5-4
clone_size: -
cdr3_aa: CASSLDPFRALYGYTF

j_call: TRBJ2-5
d_call: -
v_call: TRBV5-4
clone_size: -
cdr3_aa: CASSLDPNQETQYF

j_call: TRBJ2-7
d_call: TRBD2
v_call: TRBV29-1
clone_size: once
cdr3_aa: CSVGGTSGTYEQYF

j_call: TRBJ2-1
d_call: -
v_call: TRBV5-6
clone_size: -
cdr3_aa: CASSFWLGTVYNEQFF